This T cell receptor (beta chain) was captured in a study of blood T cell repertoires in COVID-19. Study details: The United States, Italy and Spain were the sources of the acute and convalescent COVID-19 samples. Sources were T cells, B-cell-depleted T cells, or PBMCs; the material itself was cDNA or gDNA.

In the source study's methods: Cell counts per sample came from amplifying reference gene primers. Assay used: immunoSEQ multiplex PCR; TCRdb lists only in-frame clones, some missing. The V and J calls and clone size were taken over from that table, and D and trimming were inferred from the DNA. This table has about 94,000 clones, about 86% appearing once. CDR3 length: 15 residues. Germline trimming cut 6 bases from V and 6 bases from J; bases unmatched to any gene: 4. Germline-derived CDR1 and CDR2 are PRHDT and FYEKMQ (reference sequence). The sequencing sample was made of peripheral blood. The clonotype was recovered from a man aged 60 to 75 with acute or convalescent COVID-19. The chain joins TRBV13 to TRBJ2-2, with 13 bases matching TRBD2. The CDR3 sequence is CASRTSGGPSGELFF. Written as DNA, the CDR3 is TGTGCCAGCAGGACTAGCGGGGGGCCCTCCGGGGAGCTGTTTTTT.